This TCR beta chain came from a study of CXCR3 chemokines and chemotherapy response in bladder cancer. One entry per CDR3 protein results from TCRdb running MiXCR on the PCR reads. The table records approximately 13,000 distinct CDR3 sequences, over 10% of them present only once. Per the germline V gene, CDR1 is MNHEY and CDR2 is SMNVEV (reference sequence). Trimming at V came to 6 bases and at J to 7 bases, leaving 13 bases not matched to a gene. This CDR3 is 16 amino acids long. The sequence was obtained from a human donor with bladder cancer that did not respond to neoadjuvant chemotherapy. Sample collection was performed from a patient whose treatment included neoadjuvant chemotherapy. J is TRBJ2-2 and V is TRBV27; TRBD1 matches at 8 bases. CDR3 nucleotide sequence: TGTGCCAGCAGCCCCCCAGGGGGCGCGGGTAACGGGGAGCTGTTTTTT. It codes for CASSPPGGAGNGELFF.